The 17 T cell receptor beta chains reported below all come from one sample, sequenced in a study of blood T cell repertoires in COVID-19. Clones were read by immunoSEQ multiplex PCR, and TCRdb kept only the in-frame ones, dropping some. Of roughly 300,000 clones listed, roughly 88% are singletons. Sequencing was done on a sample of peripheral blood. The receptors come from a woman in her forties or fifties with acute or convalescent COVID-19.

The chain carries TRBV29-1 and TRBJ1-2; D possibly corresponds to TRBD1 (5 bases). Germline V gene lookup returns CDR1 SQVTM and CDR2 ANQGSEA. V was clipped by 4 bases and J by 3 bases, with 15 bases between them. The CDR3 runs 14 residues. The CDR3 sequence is CSVVGGAGDYGYTF. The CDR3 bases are TGCAGCGTTGTAGGCGGGGCGGGTGACTATGGCTACACCTTC. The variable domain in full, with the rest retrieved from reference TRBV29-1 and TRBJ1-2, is SAVISQKPSRDICQRGTSLTIQCQVDSQVTMMFWYRQQPGQSLTLIATANQGSEATYESGFVIDKFPISRPNLTFSTLTVSNMSPEDSSIYLCSVVGGAGDYGYTFGSGTRLTVV.

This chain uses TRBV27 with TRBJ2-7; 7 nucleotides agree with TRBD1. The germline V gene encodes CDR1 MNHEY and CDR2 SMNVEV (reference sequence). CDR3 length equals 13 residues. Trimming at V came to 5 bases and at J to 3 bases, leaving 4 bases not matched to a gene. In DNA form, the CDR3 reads TGTGCCAGCAGTCGGACAGGCCTCTACGAGCAGTACTTC. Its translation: CASSRTGLYEQYF.

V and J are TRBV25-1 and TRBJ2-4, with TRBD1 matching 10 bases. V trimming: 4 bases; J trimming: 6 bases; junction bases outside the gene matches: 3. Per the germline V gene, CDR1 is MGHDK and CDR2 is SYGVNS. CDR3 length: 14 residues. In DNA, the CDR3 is TGTGCCAGCAGTGCCCGGGACAGGGGAAACATTCAGTACTTC. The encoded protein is CASSARDRGNIQYF. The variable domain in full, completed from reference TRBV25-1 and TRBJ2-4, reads EADIYQTPRYLVIGTGKKITLECSQTMGHDKMYWYQQDPGMELHLIHYSYGVNSTEKGDLSSESTVSRIRTEHFPLTLESARPSHTSQYLCASSARDRGNIQYFGAGTRLSVL.

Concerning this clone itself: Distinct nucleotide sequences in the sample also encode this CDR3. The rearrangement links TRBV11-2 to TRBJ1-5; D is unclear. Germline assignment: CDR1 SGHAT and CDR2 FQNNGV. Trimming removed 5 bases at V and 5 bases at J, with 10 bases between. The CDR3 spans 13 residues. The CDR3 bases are TGTGCCAGCAGCAAGACTGGAGATCAGCCCCAGCATTTT. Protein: CASSKTGDQPQHF.

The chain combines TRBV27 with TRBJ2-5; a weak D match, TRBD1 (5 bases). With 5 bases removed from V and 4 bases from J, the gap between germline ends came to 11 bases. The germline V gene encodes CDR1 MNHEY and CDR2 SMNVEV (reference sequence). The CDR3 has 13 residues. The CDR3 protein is CASSKGLSETQYF. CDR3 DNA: TGTGCCAGCAGTAAGGGGCTTTCAGAGACCCAGTACTTC.

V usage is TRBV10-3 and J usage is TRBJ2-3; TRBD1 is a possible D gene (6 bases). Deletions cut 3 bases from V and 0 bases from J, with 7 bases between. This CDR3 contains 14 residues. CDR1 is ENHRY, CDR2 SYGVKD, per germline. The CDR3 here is CAISDRGSTDTQYF. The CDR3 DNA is TGTGCCATCAGTGACAGGGGCAGCACAGATACGCAGTATTTT.

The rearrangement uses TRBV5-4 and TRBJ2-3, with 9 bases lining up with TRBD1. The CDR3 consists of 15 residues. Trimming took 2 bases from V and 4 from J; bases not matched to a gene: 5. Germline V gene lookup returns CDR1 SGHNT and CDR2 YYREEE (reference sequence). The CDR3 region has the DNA TGTGCCAGCAGCTTCGACAGGGGGACCGCAGATACGCAGTATTTT. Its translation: CASSFDRGTADTQYF.

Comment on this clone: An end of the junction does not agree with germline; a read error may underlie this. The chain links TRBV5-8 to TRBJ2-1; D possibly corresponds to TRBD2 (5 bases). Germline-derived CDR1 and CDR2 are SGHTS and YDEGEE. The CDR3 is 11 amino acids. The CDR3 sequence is CASSYLGMEVF. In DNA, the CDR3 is TGTGCCAGCAGTTACCTAGGAATGGAGGTCTTC.

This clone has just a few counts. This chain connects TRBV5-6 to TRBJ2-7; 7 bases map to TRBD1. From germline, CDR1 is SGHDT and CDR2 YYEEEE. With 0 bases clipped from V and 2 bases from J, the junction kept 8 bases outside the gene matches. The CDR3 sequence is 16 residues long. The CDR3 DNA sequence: TGTGCCAGCAGCTTGGTGGCACAGGGGAGAGCCTACGAGCAGTACTTC. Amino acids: CASSLVAQGRAYEQYF.

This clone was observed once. CDR3 in DNA: TGTGCCAGCAGTGACCTAAGCGGGAAAGGAACAGATACGCAGTATTTT. The encoded protein is CASSDLSGKGTDTQYF. The V call is TRBV6-1, the J call TRBJ2-3; 7 bases fit TRBD2. In germline, CDR1 is MNHNS, CDR2 SASEGT. This CDR3 spans 16 amino acids. Trimming cost V 3 bases and J 3 bases; bases outside gene matches: 9.

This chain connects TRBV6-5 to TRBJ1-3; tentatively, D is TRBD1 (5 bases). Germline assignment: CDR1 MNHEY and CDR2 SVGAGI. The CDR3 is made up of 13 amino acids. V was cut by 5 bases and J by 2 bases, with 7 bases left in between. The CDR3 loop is CASSTGAGNTIYF. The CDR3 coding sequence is TGTGCCAGCAGTACGGGGGCTGGAAACACCATATATTTT.

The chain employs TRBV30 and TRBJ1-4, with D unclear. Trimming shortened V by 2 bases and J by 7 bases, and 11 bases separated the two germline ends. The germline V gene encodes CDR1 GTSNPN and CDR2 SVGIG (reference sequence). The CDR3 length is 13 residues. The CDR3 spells CAWSIIGVEKLFF. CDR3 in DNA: TGTGCCTGGAGTATTATCGGGGTTGAAAAACTGTTTTTT. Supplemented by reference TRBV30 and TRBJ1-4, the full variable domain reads SQTIHQWPATLVQPVGSPLSLECTVEGTSNPNLYWYRQAAGRGLQLLFYSVGIGQISSEVPQNLSASRPQDRQFILSSKKLLLSDSGFYLCAWSIIGVEKLFFGSGTQLSVL.

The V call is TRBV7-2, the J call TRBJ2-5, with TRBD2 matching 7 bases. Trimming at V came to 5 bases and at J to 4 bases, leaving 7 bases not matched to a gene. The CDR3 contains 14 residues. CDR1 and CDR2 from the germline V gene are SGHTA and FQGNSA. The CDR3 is CASSPPGGGETQYF. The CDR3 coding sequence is TGTGCCAGCAGCCCACCTGGGGGGGGAGAGACCCAGTACTTC.

The CDR3 nucleotides read TGTGCCAGCAGTTACACTCAAGACAGAAGATACGAGCAGTACTTC. This gives the protein CASSYTQDRRYEQYF. The chain employs TRBV6-5 and TRBJ2-7; possibly TRBD1 for D (5 bases). Trimming cost V 2 bases and J 4 bases, with 15 bases left between them. CDR3 length equals 15 residues. Looked up from germline, CDR1 is MNHEY and CDR2 is SVGAGI.

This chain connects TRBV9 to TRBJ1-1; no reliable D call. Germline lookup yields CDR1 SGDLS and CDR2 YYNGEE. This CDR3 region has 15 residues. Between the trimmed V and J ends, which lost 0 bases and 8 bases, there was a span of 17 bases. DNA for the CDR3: TGTGCCAGCAGCGTAGCGACCGGGTCAGCCTTGGAAGCTTTCTTT. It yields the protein CASSVATGSALEAFF.

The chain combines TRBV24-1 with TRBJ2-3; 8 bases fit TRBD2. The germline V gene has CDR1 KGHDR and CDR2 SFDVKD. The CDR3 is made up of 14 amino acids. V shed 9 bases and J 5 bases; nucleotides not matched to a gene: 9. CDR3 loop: CATRGSGTRDTQYF. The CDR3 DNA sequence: TGTGCCACCCGGGGTAGCGGGACTCGAGATACGCAGTATTTT.

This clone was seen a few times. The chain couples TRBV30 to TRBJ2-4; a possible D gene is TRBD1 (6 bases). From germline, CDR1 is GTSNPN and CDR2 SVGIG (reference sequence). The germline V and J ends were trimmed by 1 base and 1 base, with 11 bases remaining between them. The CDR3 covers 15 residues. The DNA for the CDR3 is TGTGCCTGGAGTGAAACAGGGTGGGCCAAAAACATTCAGTACTTC. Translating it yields CAWSETGWAKNIQYF.